The next 14 T cell receptor beta chains were all read from a single sample in a study of spatial heterogeneity in lung cancer. MiXCR was run by TCRdb on the 5' RACE reads, yielding one entry per CDR3 protein. The sample lists about 52,000 distinct CDR3 sequences; 7.4% were seen once. As for time point: blood at routine non-recurrence follow-up after resection. No cells were sorted before sequencing. The whole RNA sequenced was extracted from tumor, nontumor lung or frozen PBMC. Sequencing was performed on PBMCs, taken at follow-up. The receptors derive from a female donor with early-stage non-small cell lung cancer.

In its sample, this clonotype was seen many times. The DNA is left out, because the CDR3 cannot be placed on it with certainty; the CDR3 is given as TCRdb lists it. CDR3 residues: CASILGGFDTEAFF. The V call is TRBV2, the J call TRBJ1-1; TRBD1 was called by the table and not checked on the DNA. A total of 14 residues make up the CDR3, ends included. From germline, CDR1 is SNHLY and CDR2 FYNNEI.

This chain connects TRBV25-1 to TRBJ2-7, with 13 bases fitting TRBD2. The CDR3 runs 15 residues. Unmatched junction bases numbered 4, after V lost 4 bases and J lost 4 bases. Germline CDR1 MGHDK, CDR2 SYGVNS. Here the CDR3 reads CASSGTGLAGYEQYF. CDR3 nucleotide sequence: TGTGCCAGCAGTGGGACGGGACTAGCGGGGTACGAGCAGTACTTC.

This clonotype was detected ten times or more. This chain links TRBV4-2 with TRBJ2-1, with 13 bases that match TRBD2. The CDR3 contains 15 residues. Trimming at V came to 4 bases and at J to 9 bases, leaving 6 bases not matched to a gene. In germline, CDR1 is LGHNA, CDR2 YNFKEQ. CDR3 DNA sequence: TGTGCCAGCAGCCCCCGGACTAGCGGGGGCGGTGAGCAGTTCTTC. It encodes CASSPRTSGGGEQFF.

This clonotype turned up a few times. V and J are TRBV18 and TRBJ2-1; 8 bases are a match to TRBD2. The germline CDR1 and CDR2 sequences are KGHSH and LQKENI. CDR3 length equals 15 residues. V lost 5 bases, J lost 6 bases, and 9 bases stayed unmatched. The DNA of the CDR3 is TGTGCCAGCTCAAGGCGAAGCGGGGGAACCAATGAGCAGTTCTTC. Protein: CASSRRSGGTNEQFF.

This clonotype showed up many times. The chain carries TRBV7-2 and TRBJ2-7; 12 positions match TRBD2. The CDR3 sequence is 15 residues long. Unmatched junction bases numbered 3, after V lost 4 bases and J lost 2 bases. Germline CDR1 SGHTA, CDR2 FQGNSA. The CDR3 is CASSSSSGGAYEQYF. The CDR3 DNA is TGTGCCAGCAGCTCCTCTAGCGGGGGGGCCTACGAGCAGTACTTC.

This clonotype appeared many times. V usage is TRBV20-1 and J usage is TRBJ2-3; 8 bases align to TRBD2. The CDR3 runs to 13 residues. Germline V CDR1 and CDR2: DFQATT, SNEGSKA (reference sequence). CDR3 in amino acids: CGGGGPGTDTQYF. The CDR3 DNA reads TGCGGGGGCGGGGGGCCCGGCACAGATACGCAGTATTTT.

This clonotype was observed many times. V usage is TRBV5-1 and J usage is TRBJ1-5, with D tentatively TRBD1 (6 bases). With 4 bases removed from V and 3 bases from J, the gap between germline ends came to 11 bases. This CDR3 is 14 amino acids long. Germline assignment: CDR1 SGHRS and CDR2 YFSETQ. The CDR3 reads CASSLEGVNQPQHF. CDR3 coding DNA: TGCGCCAGCAGCCTAGAGGGGGTCAATCAGCCCCAGCATTTT.

The chain has TRBV19 and TRBJ2-4, with D perhaps matching TRBD2 (7 bases). From germline, CDR1 is LNHDA and CDR2 SQIVND (reference sequence). Trimming removed 4 bases from V and 4 bases from J, with 23 bases in between. The CDR3 has 18 residues. The CDR3 reads CASSKNSGGQGGKNIQYF. The CDR3 region has the DNA TGTGCCAGTAGTAAGAATTCCGGGGGGCAAGGAGGGAAAAACATTCAGTACTTC.

This clonotype occurred a few times. This chain joins TRBV6-5 and TRBJ2-1; no firm D call. Germline CDR1 MNHEY, CDR2 SVGAGI. Trimming stripped 5 bases from V and 5 bases from J, with 10 bases between. This CDR3 is built from 13 residues. CDR3 in DNA: TGTGCCAGCAGTACTGGACCCAACAATGAGCAGTTCTTC. Protein product: CASSTGPNNEQFF.

Ten or more counts support this clonotype. The chain links TRBV15 to TRBJ2-4; D gene uncertain. The CDR3 contains 14 residues. The germline CDR1 and CDR2 sequences are LNHNV and YYDKDF (reference sequence). V was shortened by 6 bases and J by 0 bases, with 9 bases between the two germline ends. The CDR3 nucleotides read TGTGCCACCAGTCAGAAGACAGCCAAAAACATTCAGTACTTC. Amino acid sequence: CATSQKTAKNIQYF. Combining the CDR3 with reference TRBV15 and TRBJ2-4 gives the whole variable domain DAMVIQNPRYQVTQFGKPVTLSCSQTLNHNVMYWYQQKSSQAPKLLFHYYDKDFNNEADTPDNFQSRRPNTSFCFLDIRSPGLGDTAMYLCATSQKTAKNIQYFGAGTRLSVL.

Relative to its sample, this clonotype is medium-sized. The chain uses TRBV4-1 and TRBJ2-1; weak D call: TRBD2 (5 bases). The CDR3 contains 16 residues. V lost 1 base to trimming and J lost 6 bases, with 16 bases between them. From germline, CDR1 is MGHRA and CDR2 YSYEKL. CDR3 region: CASSQVGKIGVNEQFF. The CDR3, as DNA: TGCGCCAGCAGCCAAGTCGGGAAGATTGGGGTCAATGAGCAGTTCTTC.

In its sample, this clonotype was seen a few times. The V call is TRBV5-1, the J call TRBJ2-2, with 8 bases that match TRBD2. The CDR3 has 15 amino acids. Germline V gene lookup returns CDR1 SGHRS and CDR2 YFSETQ. Trimming cost V 1 base and J 4 bases; bases outside gene matches: 3. CDR3 sequence reads: CASSLRGGTTGELFF. Here the CDR3 DNA reads TGCGCCAGCAGCTTGCGCGGGGGGACCACCGGGGAGCTGTTTTTT. Supplemented by reference TRBV5-1 and TRBJ2-2, the full variable domain reads KAGVTQTPRYLIKTRGQQVTLSCSPISGHRSVSWYQQTPGQGLQFLFEYFSETQRNKGNFPGRFSGRQFSNSRSEMNVSTLELGDSALYLCASSLRGGTTGELFFGEGSRLTVL.

J is TRBJ1-2 and V is TRBV19; no reliable D call. V gave up 4 bases and J gave up 11 bases, with 14 bases separating them. The CDR3 sequence is 12 residues long. The germline gives CDR1 LNHDA, CDR2 SQIVND (reference sequence). The CDR3 protein is CASSNREVRYTF. For the CDR3, the DNA is TGTGCCAGTAGTAACCGGGAAGTTCGATACACCTTC.

This clonotype was observed a few times. The V gene is TRBV18, the J gene TRBJ2-2; D uncertain. This CDR3 has 15 amino acids. Germline CDR1 KGHSH, CDR2 LQKENI. Trimming took off 2 bases at V and 5 bases at J, with 12 bases between the two ends. CDR3 sequence (DNA): TGTGCCAGCTCACCAGCAGTGGAGAGGACCGGGGAGCTGTTTTTT. Translated, it gives CASSPAVERTGELFF. Full variable domain (remainder filled in from reference TRBV18 and TRBJ2-2): NAGVMQNPRHLVRRRGQEARLRCSPMKGHSHVYWYRQLPEEGLKFMVYLQKENIIDESGMPKERFSAEFPKEGPSILRIQQVVRGDSAAYFCASSPAVERTGELFFGEGSRLTVL.